This T cell receptor beta chain was sequenced in a study of CD8 T cells in Susac syndrome. The CDR3 loop spans 14 amino acids. V gave up 6 bases and J gave up 5 bases, with 13 bases separating them. CDR1 is MNHNY, CDR2 SVGAGI, per germline (reference sequence). After extraction with the RNeasy kit, about 0.5 to 1 ug of the RNA was reverse transcribed using random hexamers. TCRdb processed the immunoSEQ multiplex PCR reads anew with MiXCR; each CDR3 protein has one entry. The data contain some 300,000 distinct CDR3 sequences, 75% to 90% of them singletons. TCR beta sequencing covered blood CD8+ and CD4+ T cells.

What was sequenced was CD8+ T cells from PBMCs. The TCR sequence derives from a human donor with multiple sclerosis. The V gene is TRBV6-6, the J gene TRBJ2-2; possibly TRBD1 or TRBD2 for D (6 bases each). The CDR3 bases are TGTGCCAGCAGCTTTGTAGGGGGGACCGGGGAGCTGTTTTTT. Translated: CASSFVGGTGELFF.